Reported below is one T cell receptor (beta chain). Its antigen remains undetermined. Base qualities are missing; no much larger clone stands one base away. From the cysteine up to the phenylalanine, the CDR3 has a length of 16 residues. Here the CDR3 DNA is all that survives: 48 bases in frame from base 1. After removal of 4 bases from V and 2 bases from J, the junction retains 8 bases not matched to a gene. Sequences MGHRA (CDR1) and YSYEKL (CDR2) are obtained from the germline V gene. Genomic DNA was isolated from the sorted cells so that the TCRbeta CDR3 region could be sequenced. The immunoSEQ Assay was used to sequence the TCRbeta CDR3 regions. This immuneACCESS table, as held by TCRdb, lists in-frame sequences with V and J called but not all clones. Of the missing ones, under half trace to an unresolved V gene in checked studies; the others have no known cause. The sample table shows 48,000 or so clones, and roughly 84% are seen once. The ten largest make up about 1.1% of the sample.

The sample belongs to a study of OX40 agonist ivuxolimab in advanced cancers. Notes on the research overall: The costimulatory receptor OX40 (CD134) was targeted by ivuxolimab, a fully human IgG2 agonistic monoclonal antibody. Intravenous ivuxolimab was administered to patients every 2 weeks at six dose levels: 0.01, 0.1, 0.3, 1.5, 3 and 10 mg/kg. Of the approximately 54 dose-escalation patients, hepatocellular carcinoma was present in 19, melanoma in approximately 15, renal cell carcinoma in 9 and head and neck cancer in 9. A male proportion of roughly 80% and a mean age of approximately 61 years, ranging from about 20 to 80, were recorded for the dose-escalation cohort. Patients were allowed to have had prior anti-PD-1, anti-PD-L1 or anti-CTLA-4 therapy, and 40% to 45% of the dose-escalation patients had previously received checkpoint inhibitors. Partial responses were achieved by three dose-escalation patients, of whom one had hepatocellular carcinoma and two had cutaneous melanoma. Peripheral TCRbeta sequencing aimed to test whether ivuxolimab altered TCR sequence diversity and caused clonal T-cell expansion. The paper covers the monotherapy dose-escalation part of the phase I ivuxolimab trial, which included N ≈ 50 patients. The full study reports these points: In the 0.1-3.0 mg/kg groups, partial responders were among the patients with the lowest normalized peripheral clonal expansion, particularly in CD8+ T cells. After ivuxolimab, expanded clones were on average more numerous among CD8+ T cells than among CD4+ T cells. Which antigens the clonally expanded peripheral T cells were specific for was not determined. At doses from 0.1 to 3.0 mg/kg, clonal expansion was seen in both CD4+ and CD8+ blood T cells between baseline and week 6. Low levels of normalized T-cell clonal expansion were also seen in some patients who did not respond.

Patients with a history of autoimmune disease or receiving systemic immunosuppression were excluded from the trial. Peripheral blood for TCR sequencing was collected from all dose cohorts at baseline, on cycle 4 day 1, and on cycle 7 day 1. Samples came from an open-label, multicenter, first-in-human phase I dose-escalation trial of ivuxolimab. Adults with locally advanced or metastatic melanoma, renal cell, hepatocellular, or head and neck squamous cell carcinoma were enrolled in the trial. CD4+ and CD8+ T cells were sorted separately from peripheral blood before TCR sequencing. The clonotype comes from an adult with an advanced solid tumor such as melanoma, head and neck, liver or kidney cancer. Source: CD4+ or CD8+ T cells sorted from blood, taken in a trial of the OX40 agonist ivuxolimab. The chain is encoded by TRBV4-1 joined to TRBJ1-5, and TRBD1 aligns with 7 junction nucleotides. The nucleotides are TGCGCCAGCAGCCTTTCAGGGGGTTACGGCAATCAGCCCCAGCATTTT. It specifies CASSLSGGYGNQPQHF.